This T cell receptor (beta chain) was recorded in a study of control samples from healthy donors and cancer patients. The CDR3 spans 15 residues. Trimming took off 1 base at V and 4 bases at J, with 11 bases between the two ends. Germline-derived CDR1 and CDR2 are LGHNA and YNFKEQ. Produced via immunoSEQ multiplex PCR; TCRdb's table is partial and in-frame only. The data show some 130,000 clones, 88% seen once. This TCR was recovered from a man between 35 and 55 years old in good health. V is TRBV4-2 and J is TRBJ1-5; D is unresolved. The sample taken for sequencing was blood. CDR3 protein: CASSQAQTANQPQHF. The CDR3 bases are TGTGCCAGCAGCCAAGCCCAAACCGCGAATCAGCCCCAGCATTTT.